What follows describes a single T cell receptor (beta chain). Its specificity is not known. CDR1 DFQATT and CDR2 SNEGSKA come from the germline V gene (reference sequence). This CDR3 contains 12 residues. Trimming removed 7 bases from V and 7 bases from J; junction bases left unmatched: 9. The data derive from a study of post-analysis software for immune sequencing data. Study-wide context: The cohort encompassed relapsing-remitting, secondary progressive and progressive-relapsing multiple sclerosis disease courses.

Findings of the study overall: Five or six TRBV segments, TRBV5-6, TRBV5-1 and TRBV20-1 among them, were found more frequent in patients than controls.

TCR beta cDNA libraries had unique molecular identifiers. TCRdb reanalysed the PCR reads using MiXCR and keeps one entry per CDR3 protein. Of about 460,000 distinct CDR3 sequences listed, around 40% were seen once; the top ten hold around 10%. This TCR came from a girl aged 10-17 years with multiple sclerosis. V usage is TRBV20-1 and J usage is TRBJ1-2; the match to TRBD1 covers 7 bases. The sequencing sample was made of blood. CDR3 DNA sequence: TGCAGTGAGAACAGGGGAGGCGGTGGCTACACCTTC. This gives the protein CSENRGGGGYTF.